This TCR beta chain was captured in a study of breast tumors, draining lymph nodes, adjacent tissues. The CDR3 covers 18 residues. CDR1 and CDR2 (germline): DFQATT, SNEGSKA (reference sequence). The junction had 21 bases not matched to a gene; V was cut back by 6 bases and J by 5 bases. Each CDR3 protein gets one entry after TCRdb re-called the multiplex PCR reads with MiXCR. The sample consists of under 110,000 distinct CDR3 sequences, under 40% of them appearing once. The lymph nodes were axillary draining lymph nodes from breast cancer patients. The TCR originated in a female donor with breast cancer. Some clones in this sample may be carry-over from other donors' samples. The V call is TRBV20-1, the J call TRBJ1-4, with 7 bases lining up with TRBD1. What was sequenced was axillary lymph node tissue. In DNA, the CDR3 is TGCAGTGCCCGCCGGGAGGGGGCCGGGCGGGAGGGAAATGAAAAACTGTTTTTT. It specifies CSARREGAGREGNEKLFF.